These 22 T cell receptor beta chains originate from one sample sequenced in a study of beta chain features in type 1 diabetes. cDNA synthesis used the whole RNA isolate, giving expressed TCRB sequences. Sequencing used immunoSEQ multiplex PCR; TCRdb keeps in-frame clones, though not all of them. Of around 690,000 clones listed, under 15% were seen once; the top ten hold 0.095% to 0.15%. Study-level points and caveats: All four CD4+ subsets from Type 1 diabetes patients carried moderately but significantly shorter TCRB CDR3s.

Their target antigens are unknown. The specimen was naive CD4+ T cells from blood. The receptors stem from a man aged 25 to 40 with type 1 diabetes.

This chain links TRBV5-1 with TRBJ2-7; a weak D match, TRBD2 (6 bases). The CDR3 length is 14 residues. Trimming stripped 0 bases from V and 3 bases from J, with 10 bases between. Germline CDR1 reads SGHRS; CDR2 reads YFSETQ. CDR3 DNA sequence: TGCGCCAGCAGCTTGGCCGGGGGTGGCTACGAGCAGTACTTC. This encodes CASSLAGGGYEQYF.

This clone has a handful of counts. The chain has TRBV9 and TRBJ2-3; D may be TRBD2 (6 bases). Trimming pared 5 bases from V and 2 bases from J, leaving 15 bases between. The CDR3 is made up of 15 amino acids. Germline CDR1 and CDR2: SGDLS and YYNGEE. CDR3 bases: TGTGCCAGCAGTGACACTCCGGGACTCACAGATACGCAGTATTTT. This translates into CASSDTPGLTDTQYF.

This clone was seen more than once but under ten times. The V gene is TRBV29-1, the J gene TRBJ1-2; 9 bases fit TRBD1. CDR1 SQVTM and CDR2 ANQGSEA come from the germline V gene. V was pared by 7 bases and J by 7 bases, with 13 bases of the junction left unmatched. The CDR3 is made up of 14 amino acids. CDR3 sequence (DNA): TGCAGCGCTACGTCGACAGGGGGTCCCCCTGGCTACACCTTC. The encoded protein is CSATSTGGPPGYTF.

This chain links TRBV7-9 with TRBJ1-1, with D possibly TRBD1 on 6 matching bases. The CDR3 covers 12 residues. CDR1 SEHNR and CDR2 FQNEAQ come from the germline V gene (reference sequence). V lost 5 bases to trimming and J lost 6 bases, with 10 bases between them. DNA of the CDR3: TGTGCCAGCAGCCTCCGGACAGCTGAAGCTTTCTTT. It translates to CASSLRTAEAFF.

This clone was counted a few times. The chain employs TRBV9 and TRBJ2-7; TRBD1 is a possible D gene (6 bases). Germline V CDR1 and CDR2: SGDLS, YYNGEE. This CDR3 is 16 amino acids long. The germline V and J ends were trimmed by 3 bases and 0 bases, with 16 bases remaining between them. CDR3 region: CASSGVRTAHSYEQYF. The CDR3 DNA follows: TGTGCCAGCAGCGGGGTAAGGACAGCCCACTCCTACGAGCAGTACTTC.

The CDR3 is CASSVLGQGYEKLFF. CDR3 nucleotides: TGTGCCAGCAGCGTACTGGGACAGGGGTACGAAAAACTGTTTTTT. The rearrangement links TRBV9 to TRBJ1-4; 10 bases match TRBD1. Germline V gene lookup returns CDR1 SGDLS and CDR2 YYNGEE. V lost 1 base to trimming and J lost 8 bases; unmatched junction nucleotides: 5. The CDR3 length is 15 residues.

This chain uses TRBV7-2 with TRBJ1-5; no clear D gene. CDR1 is SGHTA and CDR2 is FQGNSA in the germline V gene. This CDR3 has 15 amino acids. V was shortened by 0 bases and J by 7 bases, with 13 bases between the two germline ends. This chain's CDR3 is CASSLADGVGQPQHF. CDR3 bases: TGTGCCAGCAGCTTAGCGGATGGGGTCGGACAGCCCCAGCATTTT.

Points on this clone: With a much larger clone just one base away, this may be a read error. The chain couples TRBV28 to TRBJ2-5; the D is unclear. Trimming pared 5 bases from V and 4 bases from J, leaving 5 bases between. Germline-derived CDR1 and CDR2 are MDHEN and SYDVKM. The CDR3 runs 11 residues. As DNA, the CDR3 is TGTGCCAGCAGTCCTCGAGAGACCCAGTACTTC. This codes for CASSPRETQYF.

The chain carries TRBV23-1 and TRBJ2-6; D is possibly TRBD2 (7 bases). TRBV23-1 is an open reading frame, and its role is uncertain. Trimming removed 2 bases at V and 4 bases at J, with 18 bases between. The CDR3 totals 18 residues. CDR3 residues: CASSQPYREGLGANVLTF. Written as DNA, the CDR3 is TGCGCCAGCAGTCAACCATACAGGGAGGGCTTAGGGGCCAACGTCCTGACTTTC.

The rearrangement uses TRBV6-5 and TRBJ1-2; perhaps TRBD1 as D (6 bases). CDR1 is MNHEY, CDR2 SVGAGI, per germline. With 4 bases removed from V and 7 bases from J, the gap between germline ends came to 10 bases. The CDR3 loop spans 12 amino acids. CDR3: CASSSQGAGYTF. In DNA form, the CDR3 reads TGTGCCAGCAGTTCACAGGGAGCTGGCTACACCTTC.

V gene TRBV5-1 combines with J gene TRBJ2-7; no clear D gene. The CDR3 extends over 12 amino acids. Germline CDR1 is SGHRS and CDR2 is YFSETQ. Trimming left V 0 bases short and J 5 bases short, with 6 bases between. In DNA, the CDR3 is TGCGCCAGCAGCTTGGAACCGCACGAGCAGTACTTC. Protein product: CASSLEPHEQYF.

This clone was found a few times. The chain couples TRBV5-1 to TRBJ2-1; 13 bases are a match to TRBD2. There are 17 residues in the CDR3. The J segment lost 8 bases and the V segment lost 4 bases, leaving 12 bases of the junction unmatched. Per germline, CDR1 SGHRS and CDR2 YFSETQ. The CDR3 nucleotides read TGCGCCAGCAGCCCCGGACTAGCGGGGGCTGGCGGGGATGAGCAGTTCTTC. Translated, it gives CASSPGLAGAGGDEQFF. The full variable domain, completed using reference TRBV5-1 and TRBJ2-1, is KAGVTQTPRYLIKTRGQQVTLSCSPISGHRSVSWYQQTPGQGLQFLFEYFSETQRNKGNFPGRFSGRQFSNSRSEMNVSTLELGDSALYLCASSPGLAGAGGDEQFFGPGTRLTVL.

This clone showed up just a few times. V gene TRBV6-5 combines with J gene TRBJ2-5, with D tentatively TRBD1 (6 bases). The CDR3 runs to 15 residues. V lost 2 bases, J lost 1 base, and 11 bases lay in between. Germline assignment: CDR1 MNHEY and CDR2 SVGAGI. As DNA, the CDR3 is TGTGCCAGCAGTTACGCAGGGGCGCCCCAAGAGACCCAGTACTTC. Its translation: CASSYAGAPQETQYF.

This sequence joins TRBV11-1 and TRBJ2-7; tentative D call: TRBD2 (6 bases). The germline V gene has CDR1 SGHAT and CDR2 FQDESV (reference sequence). With 3 bases removed from V and 3 bases from J, the gap between germline ends came to 9 bases. The CDR3 length is 13 residues. The CDR3 is CASSFNGGYEQYF. The CDR3 region has the DNA TGTGCCAGCAGCTTTAACGGGGGCTACGAGCAGTACTTC.

The chain is built from TRBV6-5 and TRBJ2-7, with D uncertain. Germline V gene lookup returns CDR1 MNHEY and CDR2 SVGAGI. Trimming cost V 5 bases and J 0 bases, with 11 bases left between them. This CDR3 is 14 amino acids long. Here the CDR3 DNA reads TGTGCCAGCAGTCTCGGCGGCCTCTCCTACGAGCAGTACTTC. This gives the protein CASSLGGLSYEQYF.

This clone has just a few counts. V gene TRBV6-5 combines with J gene TRBJ2-1; the match to TRBD2 covers 10 bases. The CDR3 consists of 14 residues. V lost 5 bases and J lost 10; bases outside the gene matches: 8. Germline CDR1 reads MNHEY; CDR2 reads SVGAGI. The CDR3 reads CASSEVAGGGEQFF. The CDR3 DNA follows: TGTGCCAGCAGTGAAGTAGCGGGGGGCGGGGAGCAGTTCTTC.

This clone has more than one count but fewer than ten. This rearrangement joins TRBV5-4 to TRBJ2-7; TRBD1 matches 7 bases. This CDR3 has 14 amino acids. Germline CDR1 reads SGHNT; CDR2 reads YYREEE (reference sequence). With V trimmed by 3 bases and J by 5 bases, 8 bases remained unmatched. CDR3 nucleotides: TGTGCCAGCAGCTCACAGACAGGGAGCAACGAGCAGTACTTC. This encodes CASSSQTGSNEQYF.

This clone was counted a single time. J is TRBJ2-7 and V is TRBV6-5; D assignment may be TRBD1 or TRBD2 (5 bases each). V was cut by 5 bases and J by 8 bases, with 19 bases left in between. This CDR3 has 14 residues. Germline V gives CDR1 MNHEY, CDR2 SVGAGI. DNA of the CDR3: TGTGCCAGCAGTCCCCGGGACCCCCTGGGCCAGCAGTACTTC. This sequence encodes CASSPRDPLGQQYF.

The V gene is TRBV30, the J gene TRBJ2-1; D uncertain. The CDR3 extends over 13 amino acids. Germline V gene sequence: CDR1 GTSNPN, CDR2 SVGIG (reference sequence). Deletions cut 5 bases from V and 3 bases from J, with 11 bases between. The CDR3: CAWDPVIYNEQFF. In nucleotides, the CDR3 is TGTGCCTGGGATCCAGTCATCTACAATGAGCAGTTCTTC.

This clone was counted between two and nine times. The rearrangement links TRBV9 to TRBJ1-5; unclear D gene. Germline assignment: CDR1 SGDLS and CDR2 YYNGEE. The CDR3 contains 14 residues. Trimming took 0 bases from V and 5 from J, leaving 9 bases between them. CDR3 nucleotides: TGTGCCAGCAGCGTAGAGGGCCTGGATCAGCCCCAGCATTTT. Amino acids: CASSVEGLDQPQHF.

This clone was counted only a few times. This chain joins TRBV5-1 and TRBJ2-5; 8 bases align to TRBD2. Trimming at V came to 3 bases and at J to 6 bases, leaving 7 bases not matched to a gene. The germline V gene has CDR1 SGHRS and CDR2 YFSETQ. This CDR3 contains 14 residues. CDR3 bases: TGCGCCAGCAGCTCGGGACTAGACGGGCAGACCCAGTACTTC. It translates to CASSSGLDGQTQYF.

The chain employs TRBV6-1 and TRBJ2-5, with 9 positions matching TRBD1. The CDR3 extends over 15 amino acids. V was clipped by 6 bases and J by 3 bases; unmatched bases: 8. The germline V gene encodes CDR1 MNHNS and CDR2 SASEGT. Here the CDR3 reads CASRPRTGEEETQYF. CDR3 nucleotide sequence: TGTGCCAGCAGACCCCGGACAGGGGAGGAAGAGACCCAGTACTTC.